This passage covers 19 T cell receptor beta chains from one sample sequenced in a study of cytomegalovirus exposure and HLA in healthy donors. Amplification used 60 Vbeta primers and 13 Jbeta primers. Data came from immunoSEQ multiplex PCR; TCRdb stores just in-frame clones and leaves some out. This table has about 110,000 clones, roughly two thirds appearing once. Specimen: PBMCs. The receptors derive from a man aged 18 to 30 in good health and CMV-seropositive.

In the case of this clone: Other DNA sequences in the same sample also yield this CDR3. The chain has TRBV19 and TRBJ1-1, with a possible D match to TRBD1 (5 bases). V lost 2 bases and J lost 2, with 12 bases in between. Germline CDR1 is LNHDA and CDR2 is SQIVND (reference sequence). The CDR3 loop spans 15 amino acids. The CDR3 coding sequence is TGTGCCAGTAGTATATGGCCAGGGATAAACACTGAAGCTTTCTTT. Translation gives CASSIWPGINTEAFF.

The chain combines TRBV2 with TRBJ2-5, with 10 positions matching TRBD2. Germline CDR1 is SNHLY and CDR2 is FYNNEI. The V gene end was trimmed by 2 bases and the J gene end by 2 bases; junction bases not matched to a gene: 5. The CDR3 is 16 residues long. CDR3 nucleotide sequence: TGTGCCAGCAGTGAAAAGCGGGGGGGCCGACAAGAGACCCAGTACTTC. This encodes CASSEKRGGRQETQYF.

This clone appeared once. The V gene is TRBV6-1, the J gene TRBJ2-5, with a tentative D call TRBD2 (7 bases). This CDR3 region has 16 residues. Trimming removed 2 bases from V and 5 bases from J, with 18 bases in between. Germline V gene lookup returns CDR1 MNHNS and CDR2 SASEGT. The CDR3 reads CASSERSGGGGETQYF. CDR3 DNA: TGTGCCAGCAGTGAAAGGTCCGGCGGGGGCGGGGAGACCCAGTACTTC.

This chain joins TRBV4-1 and TRBJ2-5, with 8 positions matching TRBD2. The CDR3 extends over 17 amino acids. Germline loops: CDR1 MGHRA, CDR2 YSYEKL. V lost 0 bases, J lost 7 bases, and 13 bases stayed unmatched. This CDR3 reads CASSQEPGTSSRATQYF. Written as DNA, the CDR3 is TGCGCCAGCAGCCAAGAGCCCGGGACTAGTAGTCGGGCGACCCAGTACTTC.

V is TRBV7-6 and J is TRBJ1-2, with TRBD1 matching 9 bases. This CDR3 spans 17 amino acids. V lost 2 bases to trimming and J lost 5 bases; unmatched junction nucleotides: 12. The germline V gene has CDR1 SGHVS and CDR2 FNYEAQ. The CDR3 loop reads CASSLNSYRGRLYGYTF. CDR3 nucleotide sequence: TGTGCCAGCAGCTTAAATTCATACAGGGGGCGGTTATATGGCTACACCTTC.

The chain combines TRBV9 with TRBJ2-3; TRBD1 matches at 8 bases. J was trimmed by 3 bases and V by 4 bases; bases with no gene match: 4. This CDR3 is 14 amino acids long. Germline V gene lookup returns CDR1 SGDLS and CDR2 YYNGEE. CDR3 loop: CASSRDRLTDTQYF. DNA of the CDR3: TGTGCCAGCAGCCGGGACAGGCTGACAGATACGCAGTATTTT.

Regarding this clone: Other nucleotide sequences in the sample specify the same CDR3. V gene TRBV10-3 combines with J gene TRBJ1-2; 7 bases map to TRBD1. The CDR3 is made up of 12 amino acids. Trimming at V came to 6 bases and at J to 7 bases, leaving 5 bases not matched to a gene. Germline V gene data show CDR1 as ENHRY and CDR2 as SYGVKD. The CDR3 protein is CAISGGGGGYTF. The CDR3 bases are TGTGCCATCAGCGGAGGGGGCGGTGGCTACACCTTC.

The CDR3 DNA sequence: TGTGCCATCAGTAAAACCAGACAGACCCCATCCTACGAGCAGTACTTC. This translates into CAISKTRQTPSYEQYF. J is TRBJ2-7 and V is TRBV10-3; perhaps TRBD1 as D (5 bases). Germline CDR1 ENHRY, CDR2 SYGVKD. The CDR3 contains 16 residues. V lost 5 bases to trimming and J lost 1 base, with 18 bases between them.

The CDR3 nucleotides are TGTGCCAGCAGCTTTGGGACAGGGGGCCAGAGCTCCTACGAGCAGTACTTC. It yields the protein CASSFGTGGQSSYEQYF. The chain recombines TRBV11-2 with TRBJ2-7; TRBD1 agrees at 12 bases. Looked up from germline, CDR1 is SGHAT and CDR2 is FQNNGV. The CDR3 consists of 17 residues. J lost 0 bases, V lost 3 bases, and 6 bases had no gene match.

This clone was counted a few times. The V gene is TRBV5-6, the J gene TRBJ2-5, with 8 bases fitting TRBD1. The germline gives CDR1 SGHDT, CDR2 YYEEEE. The CDR3 runs 13 residues. J lost 5 bases, V lost 4 bases, and 4 bases had no gene match. The chain's CDR3 is CASSQTGAETQYF. CDR3 DNA: TGTGCCAGCAGCCAGACAGGGGCGGAGACCCAGTACTTC.

This chain uses TRBV14 with TRBJ1-2, with 7 bases aligning to TRBD1. Germline V lookup: CDR1 SGHDN, CDR2 FVKESK. The V gene end was trimmed by 1 base and the J gene end by 3 bases; junction bases not matched to a gene: 8. This CDR3 spans 16 amino acids. CDR3: CASSQVDREGHYGYTF. The CDR3 nucleotides read TGTGCCAGCAGCCAAGTCGACAGGGAAGGGCACTATGGCTACACCTTC. Supplemented by reference TRBV14 and TRBJ1-2, the full variable domain reads EAGVTQFPSHSVIEKGQTVTLRCDPISGHDNLYWYRRVMGKEIKFLLHFVKESKQDESGMPNNRFLAERTGGTYSTLKVQPAELEDSGVYFCASSQVDREGHYGYTFGSGTRLTVV.

J is TRBJ2-3 and V is TRBV10-3; 9 bases match TRBD2. V was pared by 8 bases and J by 2 bases, with 8 bases of the junction left unmatched. CDR3 length: 15 amino acids. CDR1 ENHRY and CDR2 SYGVKD come from the germline V gene. The CDR3 DNA reads as TGTGCCATCGGCGGGGCGGGAGGGGACACAGATACGCAGTATTTT. Translating gives CAIGGAGGDTDTQYF.

Here the CDR3 DNA reads TGTGCCAGCAGTCACCTATTCGGACAGGGAGAAACCATATATTTT. As protein: CASSHLFGQGETIYF. This sequence joins TRBV6-5 and TRBJ1-3; 8 bases line up with TRBD1. CDR1 MNHEY and CDR2 SVGAGI come from the germline V gene. The CDR3 is made up of 15 amino acids. The V segment lost 5 bases and the J segment 10 bases; nucleotides outside the gene matches: 13.

This rearrangement joins TRBV13 to TRBJ2-7; no definite D call. Trimming took 7 bases from V and 3 from J, leaving 13 bases between them. The CDR3 loop spans 13 amino acids. The germline CDR1 and CDR2 sequences are PRHDT and FYEKMQ (reference sequence). The CDR3 coding sequence is TGTGCCAGCACCCCCCGAATGAGCTACGAGCAGTACTTC. Protein sequence: CASTPRMSYEQYF.

The chain links TRBV2 to TRBJ1-2; 9 nucleotides line up with TRBD1. CDR1 is SNHLY, CDR2 FYNNEI, per germline. The trim removed 6 bases at V and 6 bases at J, leaving 5 bases unmatched. The CDR3 totals 13 residues. The CDR3: CASSSDRGHGYTF. CDR3 sequence (DNA): TGTGCCAGCAGCTCGGACAGGGGCCATGGCTACACCTTC.

DNA of the CDR3: TGTGCCAGCAGCTTGGGAGTATGGCAGGGGTATAATTCACCCCTCCACTTT. Its translation: CASSLGVWQGYNSPLHF. The J gene is TRBJ1-6, the V gene TRBV5-4; a weak D match, TRBD1 (6 bases). Deletions cut 0 bases from V and 4 bases from J, with 14 bases between. The CDR3 runs to 17 residues. Germline CDR1 is SGHNT and CDR2 is YYREEE (reference sequence).

This clone was counted between two and nine times. J is TRBJ1-4 and V is TRBV28; D is uncertain. The CDR3 runs to 13 residues. The germline V and J ends were trimmed by 8 bases and 4 bases, with 11 bases remaining between them. CDR1 is MDHEN, CDR2 SYDVKM, per germline. Written as DNA, the CDR3 is TGTGCCAGCTCCGAAGCTTTTAATGAAAAACTGTTTTTT. Its protein is CASSEAFNEKLFF.

This chain joins TRBV13 and TRBJ2-5, with TRBD1 matching 11 bases. Germline CDR1 reads PRHDT; CDR2 reads FYEKMQ (reference sequence). The junction had 15 bases not matched to a gene; V was cut back by 3 bases and J by 3 bases. This CDR3 has 19 residues. Here the CDR3 reads CASSFGDWTGQGEEETQYF. The CDR3 DNA reads as TGTGCCAGCAGCTTCGGGGATTGGACGGGACAGGGGGAGGAAGAGACCCAGTACTTC.

This clone was detected a few times. This rearrangement joins TRBV9 to TRBJ2-7; D not resolved. V was shortened by 4 bases and J by 2 bases, with 10 bases between the two germline ends. CDR3 length: 13 residues. Germline CDR1 SGDLS, CDR2 YYNGEE. This CDR3 is CASSPSTTYEQYF. The CDR3, as DNA: TGTGCCAGCAGCCCCAGTACAACCTACGAGCAGTACTTC.